These 15 T cell receptor beta chains originate from one sample sequenced in a study of blood T cell repertoires in COVID-19. Profiling relied on immunoSEQ multiplex PCR, and the TCRdb table lists in-frame clones only, not all of them. The data show 25,000 to 35,000 clones, approximately 88% seen once. The material sequenced was peripheral blood. These TCRs come from a man in his sixties with COVID-19, enrolled during active disease.

This rearrangement joins TRBV30 to TRBJ1-2; TRBD1 matches 8 bases. Trimming at V came to 1 base and at J to 2 bases, leaving 3 bases not matched to a gene. The germline V gene has CDR1 GTSNPN and CDR2 SVGIG (reference sequence). The CDR3 runs to 14 residues. CDR3 bases: TGTGCCTGGAGTGGTCAGGGGGCGAACTATGGCTACACCTTC. It specifies CAWSGQGANYGYTF.

The chain carries TRBV18 and TRBJ2-2, with 8 bases that match TRBD1. The junction had 11 bases not matched to a gene; V was cut back by 10 bases and J by 7 bases. The CDR3 contains 14 residues. The germline V gene encodes CDR1 KGHSH and CDR2 LQKENI. CDR3 coding DNA: TGTGCCACCACGGACAGGGATAATTTCGGGGAGCTGTTTTTT. This codes for CATTDRDNFGELFF.

V and J are TRBV30 and TRBJ1-5; 9 nucleotides line up with TRBD1. Germline CDR1 and CDR2: GTSNPN and SVGIG (reference sequence). The CDR3 is 16 residues long. V was pared by 2 bases and J by 3 bases, with 8 bases of the junction left unmatched. CDR3 nucleotide sequence: TGTGCCTGGAGTCCGAGGGGACAGGGCAACAATCAGCCCCAGCATTTT. The encoded protein is CAWSPRGQGNNQPQHF.

This rearrangement joins TRBV7-2 to TRBJ1-5, with D perhaps matching TRBD1 (6 bases). CDR1 is SGHTA, CDR2 FQGNSA, per germline. The V end was cut by 5 bases, the J end by 6 bases, with 11 bases between. This CDR3 spans 13 amino acids. The CDR3 is CASSGWGPQPQHF. The CDR3 region has the DNA TGTGCCAGCAGCGGGTGGGGGCCTCAGCCCCAGCATTTT.

The V and J genes are TRBV7-3 and TRBJ2-2; TRBD1 matches 12 bases. This CDR3 region has 18 residues. With V trimmed by 0 bases and J by 5 bases, 7 bases remained unmatched. From germline, CDR1 is SGHTA and CDR2 FQGTGA. The CDR3 coding sequence is TGTGCCAGCAGCTTAACGGGGACAGGGGGCAGACTAACCGGGGAGCTGTTTTTT. This gives the protein CASSLTGTGGRLTGELFF.

This chain links TRBV10-3 with TRBJ1-5; TRBD1 is a possible D gene (6 bases). The germline V gene encodes CDR1 ENHRY and CDR2 SYGVKD. The CDR3 contains 15 residues. V was pared by 6 bases and J by 0 bases, with 12 bases between. The CDR3 sequence is CAIRDRLDSNQPQHF. In DNA form, the CDR3 reads TGTGCCATCAGGGACAGATTAGATAGCAATCAGCCCCAGCATTTT.

In its sample, this clone was seen once. The J gene is TRBJ2-7, the V gene TRBV28; 7 bases are shared with TRBD1. The CDR3 is 14 amino acids. Looked up from germline, CDR1 is MDHEN and CDR2 is SYDVKM. Germline trimming cut 7 bases from V and 3 bases from J; bases unmatched to any gene: 9. The CDR3 spells CASKAYRGSYEQYF. The CDR3 coding sequence is TGTGCCAGCAAGGCCTACAGGGGAAGCTACGAGCAGTACTTC. Complete variable domain (other parts from reference TRBV28 and TRBJ2-7): DVKVTQSSRYLVKRTGEKVFLECVQDMDHENMFWYRQDPGLGLRLIYFSYDVKMKEKGDIPEGYSVSREKKERFSLILESASTNQTSMYLCASKAYRGSYEQYFGPGTRLTVT.

This rearrangement joins TRBV2 to TRBJ2-2, with 12 bases that match TRBD2. CDR3 length: 18 amino acids. The V segment lost 4 bases and the J segment 0 bases; nucleotides outside the gene matches: 6. Germline V lookup: CDR1 SNHLY, CDR2 FYNNEI. The CDR3 nucleotides are TGTGCCAGCAGTGCTCCCACTAGCGGGAGGACGAACACCGGGGAGCTGTTTTTT. It encodes CASSAPTSGRTNTGELFF.

This chain connects TRBV10-2 to TRBJ1-2; no clear D gene. The germline V gene encodes CDR1 WSHSY and CDR2 SAAADI. The ends were cut back, 3 bases at V and 3 bases at J, with 14 bases in the middle. This CDR3 is built from 15 residues. The CDR3 here is CASSEKAGADYGYTF. The CDR3 coding sequence is TGCGCCAGCAGTGAAAAGGCCGGAGCCGACTATGGCTACACCTTC.

This sequence joins TRBV12-3 or TRBV12-4 and TRBJ2-1; 7 bases are shared with TRBD2. CDR3 length: 13 residues. The V segment lost 7 bases and the J segment 7 bases; nucleotides outside the gene matches: 7. DNA of the CDR3: TGTGCCAGCACCGAGCGGGGTTCGAATGAGCAGTTCTTC. It codes for CASTERGSNEQFF.

The gene calls are TRBV6-5 and TRBJ1-2; TRBD1 aligns across 8 bases. Per the germline V gene, CDR1 is MNHEY and CDR2 is SVGAGI. This CDR3 contains 14 residues. Trimming removed 5 bases from V and 7 bases from J; junction bases left unmatched: 9. The CDR3 sequence: CASSRTGQDTGYTF. The DNA of the CDR3 is TGTGCCAGCAGTAGGACAGGGCAGGATACTGGCTACACCTTC.

A few counts support this clone. The chain combines TRBV19 with TRBJ1-6; D gene unclear. CDR1 is LNHDA, CDR2 SQIVND, per germline (reference sequence). V lost 3 bases and J 7 bases, leaving 7 bases between the germline ends. The CDR3 length is 13 residues. In DNA, the CDR3 is TGTGCCAGTAGTATGACACAGAATTCACCCCTCCACTTT. This codes for CASSMTQNSPLHF.

This clone occurred once. The CDR3 loop reads CASSEELAVRGAQYF. In nucleotides, the CDR3 is TGTGCCAGCAGTGAGGAACTAGCGGTTCGAGGGGCGCAGTATTTT. The chain combines TRBV6-1 with TRBJ2-3; 8 positions match TRBD2. This CDR3 region has 15 residues. Germline V gene data show CDR1 as MNHNS and CDR2 as SASEGT. The J segment lost 10 bases and the V segment lost 3 bases, leaving 12 bases of the junction unmatched.

This chain connects TRBV4-3 to TRBJ1-1; D unclear. This CDR3 has 15 amino acids. The germline V gene encodes CDR1 LGHNA and CDR2 YSLEER. Trimming removed 0 bases at V and 3 bases at J, with 11 bases between. CDR3 amino acids: CASSQDRLSHTEAFF. DNA of the CDR3: TGCGCCAGCAGCCAAGATCGACTTTCCCACACTGAAGCTTTCTTT.

The rearrangement links TRBV2 to TRBJ1-4; D uncertain. Germline V lookup: CDR1 SNHLY, CDR2 FYNNEI. This CDR3 has 14 residues. The germline V and J ends were trimmed by 6 bases and 8 bases, with 16 bases remaining between them. CDR3 amino acids: CASSPGGREEKLFF. The CDR3 DNA reads as TGTGCCAGCAGCCCGGGCGGGAGAGAGGAAAAACTGTTTTTT.